The 18 T cell receptor beta chains below were found in one sample sequenced in a study of CD8 T cells in Susac syndrome. It was with random hexamers that roughly 0.45 to 1 ug RNA was reverse transcribed. In TCRdb, the immunoSEQ multiplex PCR reads were re-called with MiXCR into one record per CDR3 protein. The data contain around 110,000 distinct CDR3 sequences, roughly 95% of them singletons. The sequenced sample was CD4+ T cells from PBMCs. Every receptor here comes from a human donor with Susac syndrome.

This chain joins TRBV7-2 and TRBJ2-1; the match to TRBD2 covers 7 bases. The CDR3 extends over 14 amino acids. V shed 2 bases and J 6 bases; nucleotides not matched to a gene: 4. The germline V gene encodes CDR1 SGHTA and CDR2 FQGNSA. The CDR3 region is CASSLILASNEQFF. The CDR3 nucleotides read TGTGCCAGCAGCTTAATACTAGCGAGCAATGAGCAGTTCTTC.

The chain couples TRBV30 to TRBJ1-1; maybe TRBD1 (6 bases). The CDR3 runs 13 residues. In germline, CDR1 is GTSNPN, CDR2 SVGIG (reference sequence). The V and J ends lost 4 bases and 5 bases respectively, with 14 bases between them. CDR3 region: CAWMDSSGTEAFF. Written as DNA, the CDR3 is TGTGCCTGGATGGACAGCTCGGGGACTGAAGCTTTCTTT.

V is TRBV7-2 and J is TRBJ2-5; 7 nucleotides match TRBD1. V lost 0 bases and J lost 5; bases outside the gene matches: 6. This CDR3 has 15 residues. Germline CDR1 reads SGHTA; CDR2 reads FQGNSA. The CDR3 here is CASSLAMVQGETQYF. CDR3 DNA: TGTGCCAGCAGCTTAGCGATGGTACAGGGGGAGACCCAGTACTTC.

The CDR3 sequence: CATSSPLGLVRETQYF. DNA of the CDR3: TGTGCCACCAGCTCTCCCCTCGGACTTGTACGGGAGACCCAGTACTTC. The chain couples TRBV15 to TRBJ2-5; maybe TRBD2 (5 bases). CDR3 length equals 16 residues. Germline CDR1 is LNHNV and CDR2 is YYDKDF (reference sequence). Deletions cut 5 bases from V and 5 bases from J, with 21 bases between.

The rearrangement links TRBV3-1 to TRBJ2-4, with D possibly matching TRBD2 (6 bases). The germline V and J ends were trimmed by 4 bases and 2 bases, with 12 bases remaining between them. This CDR3 comprises 15 residues. Germline loops: CDR1 LGHDT, CDR2 YNNKEL (reference sequence). CDR3 region: CASSPSAGTKNIQYF. As DNA, the CDR3 is TGTGCCAGCAGCCCATCAGCGGGCACCAAAAACATTCAGTACTTC.

This chain connects TRBV12-3 or TRBV12-4 to TRBJ2-7; TRBD1 aligns across 7 bases. This CDR3 contains 14 residues. J lost 2 bases, V lost 5 bases, and 6 bases had no gene match. The CDR3 spells CASSRTGTAYEQYF. The CDR3 DNA follows: TGTGCCAGCAGTAGAACTGGGACAGCCTACGAGCAGTACTTC.

In DNA, the CDR3 is TGTGCCAGCAGCCCTGGACGGGTGAACACTGAAGCTTTCTTT. Encoded protein: CASSPGRVNTEAFF. The V and J genes are TRBV14 and TRBJ1-1; D is undetermined. V lost 4 bases and J 0 bases, leaving 9 bases between the germline ends. Germline CDR1 is SGHDN and CDR2 is FVKESK. There are 14 residues in the CDR3.

The chain has TRBV18 and TRBJ1-2, with TRBD1 identical over 10 bases. The CDR3 extends over 15 amino acids. Germline assignment: CDR1 KGHSH and CDR2 LQKENI. V trimming: 0 bases; J trimming: 4 bases; junction bases outside the gene matches: 2. The CDR3 is CASSPPGQGSYGYTF. The DNA of the CDR3 is TGTGCCAGCTCACCACCGGGACAGGGGAGCTATGGCTACACCTTC.

The chain recombines TRBV29-1 with TRBJ1-3; D not resolved. This CDR3 is built from 13 residues. The germline gives CDR1 SQVTM, CDR2 ANQGSEA. The V and J ends lost 4 bases and 0 bases respectively, with 7 bases between them. CDR3 in amino acids: CSVGSLSGNTIYF. DNA of the CDR3: TGCAGCGTTGGATCTCTCTCTGGAAACACCATATATTTT.

A word on this clonotype: The germline gene is not matched at one end of the junction; a read error may be the cause. The chain joins TRBV7-7 to TRBJ1-4; no definite D call. This CDR3 contains 12 residues. CDR1 SSHAT and CDR2 FNYEAQ come from the germline V gene (reference sequence). CDR3 residues: CASSGESGKLFF. DNA for the CDR3: TGTGCTAGCAGCGGAGAATCTGGAAAACTGTTTTTT. Full variable domain (missing parts from reference TRBV7-7 and TRBJ1-4): GAGVSQSPRYKVTKRGQDVTLRCDPISSHATLYWYQQALGQGPEFLTYFNYEAQPDKSGLPSDRFSAERPEGSISTLTIQRTEQRDSAMYRCASSGESGKLFFGSGTQLSVL.

The J gene is TRBJ1-1, the V gene TRBV14, with 8 bases matching TRBD1. This CDR3 spans 15 amino acids. The V and J ends lost 4 bases and 3 bases, in that order; junction bases with no gene match: 7. CDR1 and CDR2 (germline): SGHDN, FVKESK. CDR3 DNA: TGTGCCAGCAGCCTTCGAGACAGGGGTTACACTGAAGCTTTCTTT. Translating gives CASSLRDRGYTEAFF. Combining the CDR3 with reference TRBV14 and TRBJ1-1 gives the whole variable domain EAGVTQFPSHSVIEKGQTVTLRCDPISGHDNLYWYRRVMGKEIKFLLHFVKESKQDESGMPNNRFLAERTGGTYSTLKVQPAELEDSGVYFCASSLRDRGYTEAFFGQGTRLTVV.

The J gene is TRBJ2-7, the V gene TRBV19; 10 bases map to TRBD1. J lost 3 bases, V lost 2 bases, and 1 base had no gene match. Germline-derived CDR1 and CDR2 are LNHDA and SQIVND (reference sequence). The CDR3 has 14 residues. The CDR3 sequence is CASSIRTGGYEQYF. In DNA, the CDR3 is TGTGCCAGTAGTATACGGACAGGGGGCTACGAGCAGTACTTC.

As DNA, the CDR3 is TGTGCCAGCAGCTTACAGGCGTACACTGAAGCTTTCTTT. Protein: CASSLQAYTEAFF. This chain uses TRBV3-1 with TRBJ1-1; D is perhaps TRBD1 (5 bases). Looked up from germline, CDR1 is LGHDT and CDR2 is YNNKEL (reference sequence). CDR3 length: 13 residues. Trimming took off 5 bases at V and 3 bases at J, with 10 bases between the two ends.

CDR3 nucleotides: TGTGCCAGCAGCTTTGGGGCTAGCTACACCTTC. Protein product: CASSFGASYTF. V usage is TRBV5-6 and J usage is TRBJ1-2; a possible D gene is TRBD1 (5 bases). CDR1 is SGHDT, CDR2 YYEEEE, per germline. The CDR3 covers 11 residues. V was trimmed by 2 bases and J by 9 bases, leaving 8 bases between them.

The chain recombines TRBV20-1 with TRBJ2-3; 12 nucleotides agree with TRBD1. The length of the CDR3 is 14 residues. V lost 5 bases and J lost 7; bases outside the gene matches: 7. Looked up from germline, CDR1 is DFQATT and CDR2 is SNEGSKA (reference sequence). CDR3 amino acids: CSALTGQGANTQYF. CDR3 bases: TGCAGTGCTCTGACGGGACAGGGGGCGAATACGCAGTATTTT.

The chain employs TRBV4-2 and TRBJ2-7, with D perhaps matching TRBD1 or TRBD2 (5 bases each). CDR3 length: 14 amino acids. CDR1 is LGHNA, CDR2 YNFKEQ, per germline. V was pared by 0 bases and J by 2 bases, with 8 bases between. The CDR3 coding sequence is TGTGCCAGCAGCCAAGATCGGGGACCCTACGAGCAGTACTTC. It encodes CASSQDRGPYEQYF.

The J gene is TRBJ2-5, the V gene TRBV20-1; TRBD1 matches at 9 bases. CDR1 is DFQATT and CDR2 is SNEGSKA in the germline V gene (reference sequence). The J segment lost 4 bases and the V segment lost 6 bases, leaving 9 bases of the junction unmatched. CDR3 size: 14 residues. The CDR3 region is CSALQGAVGETQYF. CDR3 coding DNA: TGCAGTGCACTACAGGGGGCCGTGGGAGAGACCCAGTACTTC.

V and J are TRBV28 and TRBJ1-5; no definite D call. From germline, CDR1 is MDHEN and CDR2 SYDVKM. The CDR3 totals 11 residues. The V gene lost 4 bases and the J gene lost 7 bases, with 5 bases spanning the gap. CDR3 in amino acids: CASSSEQPQHF. CDR3 DNA sequence: TGTGCCAGCAGTTCAGAGCAGCCCCAGCATTTT. Full variable domain (missing parts from reference TRBV28 and TRBJ1-5): DVKVTQSSRYLVKRTGEKVFLECVQDMDHENMFWYRQDPGLGLRLIYFSYDVKMKEKGDIPEGYSVSREKKERFSLILESASTNQTSMYLCASSSEQPQHFGDGTRLSIL.